This section outlines one T cell receptor (beta chain) sequence together with its context. Its antigen is still unknown. This record comes from a study of T cells in Graves' hyperthyroidism and ophthalmopathy. In the study overall: Before treatment of any kind, peripheral blood was taken at initial diagnosis. Whole-study findings and limits: Most clonotypes expanded in thyroid above 0.001 were likewise present in blood.

Using RNA transcripts as the source, TCR beta CDR3 regions were amplified. RT-PCR in the first round (using the HTBI primer set) targeted the TCR CDR3. Using its own MiXCR run on the multiplex PCR reads, TCRdb lists one record per CDR3 protein. This sample has hundreds of thousands of distinct CDR3 sequences, with 16% found just once. Absence of ophthalmopathy progression within 18 months defined stable Graves' hyperthyroidism. Together with thyroid ultrasound, orbital computed tomography, serum thyroxine and TRAb, clinical symptoms were used for diagnoses. The CDR3 totals 14 residues. Trimming cost V 3 bases and J 10 bases; bases outside gene matches: 8.

This rearrangement joins TRBV12-3 or TRBV12-4 to TRBJ2-1, with TRBD1 matching 8 bases. The specimen was blood. The origin of this receptor is a woman aged 18-35 years with Graves' hyperthyroidism. For the CDR3, the DNA is TGTGCCAGCAGTTTTTCTGCCACAGGGGGAGAGCAGTTCTTC. Protein sequence: CASSFSATGGEQFF.